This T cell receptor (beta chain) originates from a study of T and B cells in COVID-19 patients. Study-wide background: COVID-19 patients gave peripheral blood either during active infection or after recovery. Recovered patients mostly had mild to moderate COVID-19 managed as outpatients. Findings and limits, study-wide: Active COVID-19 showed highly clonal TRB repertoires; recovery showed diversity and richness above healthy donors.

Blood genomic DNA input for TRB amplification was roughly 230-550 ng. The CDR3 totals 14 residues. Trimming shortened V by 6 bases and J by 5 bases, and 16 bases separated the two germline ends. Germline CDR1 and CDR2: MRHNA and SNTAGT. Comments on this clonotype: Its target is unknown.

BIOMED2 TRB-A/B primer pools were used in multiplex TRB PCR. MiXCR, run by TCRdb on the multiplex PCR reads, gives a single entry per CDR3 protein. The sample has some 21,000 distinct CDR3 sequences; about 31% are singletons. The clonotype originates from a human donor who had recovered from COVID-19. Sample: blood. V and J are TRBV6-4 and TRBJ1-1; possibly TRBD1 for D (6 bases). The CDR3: CASRRMDSYTEAFF. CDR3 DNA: TGTGCCAGCAGACGGATGGACAGCTATACTGAAGCTTTCTTT.